The clone carrying this T cell receptor (beta chain) was found once. Its antigen is unidentified. This specimen comes from a study of cytomegalovirus exposure and HLA in healthy donors. General study points: According to an earlier analysis, most TCR beta V segments yielded productive rearrangements about 87% or about 30% of the time.

The CDR3 totals 15 residues. Per the germline V gene, CDR1 is MGHRA and CDR2 is YSYEKL. V gave up 6 bases and J gave up 3 bases; unmatched junction bases: 5. The PCR ran on 60 Vbeta and 13 Jbeta primers. Produced via immunoSEQ multiplex PCR; TCRdb's table is partial and in-frame only. The table records some 130,000 clones, roughly 71% of them present only once. Sample: PBMCs. This sequence was found in a man between 25 and 39 years old in good health and CMV-seronegative. The chain joins TRBV4-1 to TRBJ2-3, with TRBD2 matching over 11 bases. Here the CDR3 reads CASRPGTSGTDTQYF. The CDR3 DNA follows: TGCGCCAGCAGGCCCGGGACTAGCGGTACAGATACGCAGTATTTT.